This T cell receptor (beta chain) was obtained from a study of glioma-infiltrating T cells. Study overall: Glioblastomas were WHO grade IV, sampled at first diagnosis; low-grade were grade II.

The CDR3 is 14 amino acids. Germline CDR1 and CDR2: MDHEN and SYDVKM. A word on this clonotype: With a much larger clone just one base away, this may be a read error.

Amplification of TCR alpha and beta CDR3 regions from RNA used iRepertoire nested multiplex PCR. From the multiplex PCR reads, TCRdb called clonotypes with MiXCR, one entry per CDR3 protein. Of a few hundred thousand distinct CDR3 sequences in the sample, 35% to 45% were seen once. This receptor was taken from a human donor with low-grade glioma or glioblastoma, undergoing nonglioma brain surgery, or in good health (not recorded which). Sequencing input: glioma tissue, nonneoplastic brain tissue, or PBMCs (not recorded which). The chain links TRBV28 to TRBJ1-1; D is ambiguous. The CDR3 spells CASSYTHRDTGAFF. CDR3 sequence (DNA): TGTGCCAGCAGTTACACTCACCGAGACACTGGAGCTTTCTTT. Full variable domain (outside the CDR3, taken from reference TRBV28 and TRBJ1-1): DVKVTQSSRYLVKRTGEKVFLECVQDMDHENMFWYRQDPGLGLRLIYFSYDVKMKEKGDIPEGYSVSREKKERFSLILESASTNQTSMYLCASSYTHRDTGAFFGQGTRLTVV.